This entry lists 20 T cell receptor beta chains sequenced from one sample in a study of T cell responses to AZD1222 COVID-19 vaccine. Method: immunoSEQ multiplex PCR; TCRdb's copy keeps in-frame clones and lacks some. The data hold fewer than 50,000 clones, with around 81% observed a single time. This material consisted of peripheral blood, taken on day 0 of AZD1222 vaccination. The source of these receptors is an adult in good health.

The chain carries TRBV28 and TRBJ2-7, with unresolved D. V was shortened by 3 bases and J by 2 bases, with 8 bases between the two germline ends. CDR3 length equals 13 residues. The germline V gene encodes CDR1 MDHEN and CDR2 SYDVKM. The CDR3 region is CASSFQITYEQYF. CDR3 sequence (DNA): TGTGCCAGCAGTTTTCAGATTACCTACGAGCAGTACTTC.

The V call is TRBV7-9, the J call TRBJ2-7; the match to TRBD2 covers 10 bases. Looked up from germline, CDR1 is SEHNR and CDR2 is FQNEAQ (reference sequence). The CDR3 sequence is 13 residues long. With 10 bases clipped from V and 6 bases from J, the junction kept 9 bases outside the gene matches. CDR3 DNA sequence: TGTGCCACTTGTAGCGGGGGGAATTGCGAGCAGTACTTC. Translation gives CATCSGGNCEQYF.

The genes are TRBV24-1 and TRBJ1-5; the match to TRBD1 covers 9 bases. V shed 3 bases, J shed 1 base, and the junction held 3 bases outside the gene matches. CDR1 KGHDR and CDR2 SFDVKD come from the germline V gene. The CDR3 is 16 residues long. CDR3 region: CATSDGTGWSNQPQHF. The CDR3 region has the DNA TGTGCCACCAGTGATGGGACAGGGTGGAGCAATCAGCCCCAGCATTTT.

In its sample, this clone was seen once. CDR3 loop: CASRPTGLGNTIYF. In DNA form, the CDR3 reads TGTGCCAGCAGACCGACAGGGTTAGGAAACACCATATATTTT. The J gene is TRBJ1-3, the V gene TRBV28; 7 positions agree with TRBD1. Trimming at V came to 6 bases and at J to 4 bases, leaving 6 bases not matched to a gene. Germline V gives CDR1 MDHEN, CDR2 SYDVKM. CDR3 length: 14 amino acids.

A few counts support this clone. This chain joins TRBV28 and TRBJ1-2; 11 nucleotides agree with TRBD1. With V trimmed by 7 bases and J by 7 bases, 5 bases remained unmatched. Germline V gives CDR1 MDHEN, CDR2 SYDVKM. The CDR3 is 13 amino acids. The CDR3 DNA is TGTGCCAGCATCTCCGGGACAGGGGGTGGCTACACCTTC. Its translation: CASISGTGGGYTF.

J is TRBJ2-7 and V is TRBV20-1; 10 bases map to TRBD2. Trimming cost V 3 bases and J 6 bases; bases outside gene matches: 11. The CDR3 has 15 amino acids. Germline V CDR1 and CDR2: DFQATT, SNEGSKA (reference sequence). This CDR3 is CSASKGLAGVSEQYF. The CDR3 DNA follows: TGCAGTGCTAGTAAAGGCCTAGCGGGGGTCTCCGAGCAGTACTTC.

V is TRBV6-5 and J is TRBJ2-7; D uncertain. CDR1 is MNHEY, CDR2 SVGAGI, per germline. V dropped 4 bases and J dropped 5 bases, with 9 bases sitting between them. The CDR3 totals 12 residues. The CDR3 DNA follows: TGTGCCAGCAGTTCCCTGGCTCACGAGCAGTACTTC. This codes for CASSSLAHEQYF.

This chain uses TRBV5-6 with TRBJ2-3; D tentatively reads TRBD1 or TRBD2 (5 bases each). The CDR3 has 15 amino acids. The ends were cut back, 1 base at V and 1 base at J, with 10 bases in the middle. Germline CDR1 SGHDT, CDR2 YYEEEE. The CDR3 DNA reads TGTGCCAGCAGCTTGAGAGGGGCCGGCACAGATACGCAGTATTTT. Its translation: CASSLRGAGTDTQYF.

The chain employs TRBV24-1 and TRBJ2-5; a possible D gene is TRBD1 (5 bases). The germline V and J ends were trimmed by 3 bases and 4 bases, with 14 bases remaining between them. The CDR3 consists of 15 residues. CDR1 KGHDR and CDR2 SFDVKD come from the germline V gene. CDR3 in amino acids: CATSDPTQGPETQYF. Written as DNA, the CDR3 is TGTGCCACCAGTGATCCGACTCAGGGCCCAGAGACCCAGTACTTC.

This clone was seen only a few times. V is TRBV28 and J is TRBJ1-1; D unclear. CDR3 length: 13 residues. Germline assignment: CDR1 MDHEN and CDR2 SYDVKM. Trimming shortened V by 10 bases and J by 3 bases, and 15 bases separated the two germline ends. CDR3 coding DNA: TGTGCCACCGGCAGGTGGAGGGACACTGAAGCTTTCTTT. Translated: CATGRWRDTEAFF.

The chain is built from TRBV28 and TRBJ1-4; 7 bases line up with TRBD1. The V segment lost 5 bases and the J segment 5 bases; nucleotides outside the gene matches: 5. This CDR3 is built from 14 residues. CDR1 is MDHEN and CDR2 is SYDVKM in the germline V gene. CDR3 in DNA: TGTGCCAGCAGTCCGGGGACAGTAAATGAAAAACTGTTTTTT. Residues: CASSPGTVNEKLFF.

The chain uses TRBV28 and TRBJ2-1, with 8 nucleotides matching TRBD2. The CDR3 is made up of 13 amino acids. V lost 7 bases and J lost 8; bases outside the gene matches: 7. Germline values: CDR1 MDHEN, CDR2 SYDVKM. CDR3 DNA sequence: TGTGCCAGCACAACGGGGGGGCTCGATGAGCAGTTCTTC. It codes for CASTTGGLDEQFF. Full variable domain (remainder filled in from reference TRBV28 and TRBJ2-1): DVKVTQSSRYLVKRTGEKVFLECVQDMDHENMFWYRQDPGLGLRLIYFSYDVKMKEKGDIPEGYSVSREKKERFSLILESASTNQTSMYLCASTTGGLDEQFFGPGTRLTVL.

DNA for the CDR3: TGTGCCAGCAGTGAAGCGTGGTCAAACTACAAGGCAGATACGCAGTATTTT. This gives the protein CASSEAWSNYKADTQYF. The J gene is TRBJ2-3, the V gene TRBV6-1; D is unclear. From germline, CDR1 is MNHNS and CDR2 SASEGT. V lost 0 bases, J lost 4 bases, and 17 bases lay in between. This CDR3 region has 17 residues.

The chain is built from TRBV28 and TRBJ2-6; 7 nucleotides line up with TRBD1. The V gene end was trimmed by 5 bases and the J gene end by 3 bases; junction bases not matched to a gene: 19. The CDR3 extends over 20 amino acids. CDR1 MDHEN and CDR2 SYDVKM come from the germline V gene. CDR3 region: CASSPGTVLSGVGGANVLTF. The CDR3 nucleotides read TGTGCCAGCAGTCCGGGGACAGTGCTTTCAGGAGTGGGTGGGGCCAACGTCCTGACTTTC.

V gene TRBV7-9 combines with J gene TRBJ2-5; D is unclear. The CDR3 is 15 amino acids. Germline CDR1 SEHNR, CDR2 FQNEAQ (reference sequence). V was pared by 5 bases and J by 5 bases, with 18 bases between. The CDR3 nucleotides read TGTGCCAGCAGCCCAGCTTTCCTAGTCGATGAGACCCAGTACTTC. Protein sequence: CASSPAFLVDETQYF.

This chain connects TRBV7-2 to TRBJ2-2, with D maybe TRBD2 (7 bases). The CDR3 runs to 14 residues. CDR1 is SGHTA and CDR2 is FQGNSA in the germline V gene. Trimming stripped 5 bases from V and 5 bases from J, with 12 bases between. The CDR3 loop is CASSRGAGTGELFF. The CDR3 coding sequence is TGTGCCAGCAGCCGGGGGGCCGGGACCGGGGAGCTGTTTTTT.

The genes are TRBV19 and TRBJ1-1; D remains unclear. Trimming removed 4 bases at V and 6 bases at J, with 9 bases between. The V gene's germline CDR1 is LNHDA and CDR2 SQIVND (reference sequence). CDR3 length equals 12 residues. In DNA form, the CDR3 reads TGTGCCAGTAGTACACAAAGGGCTGAAGCTTTCTTT. Translating it yields CASSTQRAEAFF.

V gene TRBV15 combines with J gene TRBJ1-5; 8 bases agree with TRBD1. The ends lost 5 bases at V and 5 bases at J; junction bases unmatched: 5. The CDR3 is made up of 14 amino acids. Germline CDR1 LNHNV, CDR2 YYDKDF (reference sequence). The CDR3 DNA reads TGTGCCACCAGCCCGGACAGGGAGTATCAGCCCCAGCATTTT. This gives the protein CATSPDREYQPQHF.

The table lists this clone with a count of one. V is TRBV7-9 and J is TRBJ1-2; 8 positions agree with TRBD1. The J segment lost 6 bases and the V segment lost 1 base, leaving 4 bases of the junction unmatched. Germline V lookup: CDR1 SEHNR, CDR2 FQNEAQ (reference sequence). The CDR3 is 14 amino acids. This CDR3 reads CASSLGRGQDGYTF. The CDR3 DNA follows: TGTGCCAGCAGCTTAGGGAGGGGACAGGATGGCTACACCTTC.

The rearrangement uses TRBV6-5 and TRBJ1-5, with 9 positions matching TRBD1. Germline V gene data show CDR1 as MNHEY and CDR2 as SVGAGI. J gave up 5 bases and V 2 bases, and 7 bases lay outside the gene matches. This CDR3 has 16 amino acids. The DNA of the CDR3 is TGTGCCAGCAGTTACGGGACAGGGAAGGAGGATCAGCCCCAGCATTTT. As protein: CASSYGTGKEDQPQHF.